The 13 T cell receptor beta chains below come from one sample, sequenced in a study of STAT5B mutations in CD4+ large granular lymphocyte leukemia. The repertoire was sequenced with immunoSEQ multiplex PCR; TCRdb's copy has only in-frame clones and lacks some. The data show about 32,000 clones, 85% to 90% seen once. What was sequenced was CD4+ T cells from blood buffy coats. Every receptor here comes from a human donor in good health.

The rearrangement links TRBV19 to TRBJ2-2, with D hard to call. The V end lost 2 bases, the J end lost 4 bases, and 5 bases lay between the germline ends. Germline assignment: CDR1 LNHDA and CDR2 SQIVND (reference sequence). The CDR3 loop spans 13 amino acids. The DNA of the CDR3 is TGTGCCAGTAGTATACTCGGCACCGGGGAGCTGTTTTTT. Its translation: CASSILGTGELFF.

The chain has TRBV6-6 and TRBJ2-7; tentative D call: TRBD1 (6 bases). Trimming removed 4 bases from V and 2 bases from J, with 9 bases in between. Germline assignment: CDR1 MNHNY and CDR2 SVGAGI (reference sequence). CDR3 length equals 13 residues. This CDR3 is CASSSRDTYEQYF. CDR3 nucleotide sequence: TGTGCCAGCAGTTCCCGGGACACCTACGAGCAGTACTTC.

The chain combines TRBV28 with TRBJ2-7, with D uncertain. CDR3 size: 16 residues. Germline lookup yields CDR1 MDHEN and CDR2 SYDVKM. The ends were cut back, 8 bases at V and 3 bases at J, with 23 bases in the middle. The CDR3, as DNA: TGTGCCAGCTACCCCCATGGAACCATTGCAGGCTACGAGCAGTACTTC. Protein: CASYPHGTIAGYEQYF.

The chain links TRBV4-2 to TRBJ2-1; unclear D gene. Trimming removed 0 bases from V and 6 bases from J, with 9 bases in between. The CDR3 is 14 residues long. Germline lookup yields CDR1 LGHNA and CDR2 YNFKEQ. CDR3: CASSQDLLGNEQFF. CDR3 nucleotide sequence: TGTGCCAGCAGCCAAGATTTACTGGGCAATGAGCAGTTCTTC.

The J gene is TRBJ1-1, the V gene TRBV18, with 8 bases that match TRBD1. The CDR3 runs 15 residues. With 3 bases clipped from V and 2 bases from J, the junction kept 5 bases outside the gene matches. In germline, CDR1 is KGHSH, CDR2 LQKENI. In nucleotides, the CDR3 is TGTGCCAGCTCACCCCAGGGGGCTGGTAACACTGAAGCTTTCTTT. Amino acids: CASSPQGAGNTEAFF.

V usage is TRBV7-2 and J usage is TRBJ2-3; tentative D call: TRBD2 (6 bases). CDR3 length equals 14 residues. The V and J ends lost 5 bases and 8 bases respectively, with 17 bases between them. CDR1 SGHTA and CDR2 FQGNSA come from the germline V gene. DNA of the CDR3: TGTGCCAGCAGCCAGGACTCTTTGGGGGGTACGCAGTATTTT. Its translation is CASSQDSLGGTQYF.

The chain recombines TRBV19 with TRBJ1-2; D not certain. V was clipped by 1 base and J by 5 bases, with 14 bases between them. Germline CDR1 is LNHDA and CDR2 is SQIVND (reference sequence). CDR3 size: 15 residues. CDR3 nucleotides: TGTGCCAGTAGTATAGTTCCAGGTTGGGGATATGGCTACACCTTC. The encoded protein is CASSIVPGWGYGYTF. Complete variable domain (other parts from reference TRBV19 and TRBJ1-2): DGGITQSPKYLFRKEGQNVTLSCEQNLNHDAMYWYRQDPGQGLRLIYYSQIVNDFQKGDIAEGYSVSREKKESFPLTVTSAQKNPTAFYLCASSIVPGWGYGYTFGSGTRLTVV.

The chain uses TRBV4-1 and TRBJ2-3, with D perhaps matching TRBD1 or TRBD2 (5 bases each). The germline V gene has CDR1 MGHRA and CDR2 YSYEKL. The CDR3 length is 13 residues. Trimming shortened V by 0 bases and J by 10 bases, and 11 bases separated the two germline ends. CDR3 protein: CASSQDEGSAQYF. The CDR3 nucleotides read TGCGCCAGCAGCCAAGACGAGGGGAGTGCGCAGTATTTT.

The genes are TRBV18 and TRBJ1-1; D not resolved. This CDR3 is built from 14 residues. Germline V gives CDR1 KGHSH, CDR2 LQKENI. The V end lost 3 bases, the J end lost 4 bases, and 12 bases lay between the germline ends. The CDR3 loop is CASSPSGRGTEAFF. The CDR3 bases are TGTGCCAGCTCACCCTCGGGCCGGGGCACTGAAGCTTTCTTT.

The rearrangement uses TRBV6-9 and TRBJ2-1, with D unclear. V was pared by 4 bases and J by 8 bases, with 12 bases between. CDR1 MNHGY and CDR2 SVAAGI come from the germline V gene. This CDR3 region has 13 residues. CDR3 region: CASSCPFWDEQFF. The CDR3 DNA reads TGTGCCAGCAGTTGCCCCTTCTGGGATGAGCAGTTCTTC.

The chain uses TRBV28 and TRBJ2-5; 13 positions match TRBD2. Germline V gene sequence: CDR1 MDHEN, CDR2 SYDVKM. After removal of 5 bases from V and 4 bases from J, the junction contained 7 bases not matched to a gene. The CDR3 runs 16 residues. CDR3 loop: CASSQGTSGIVETQYF. The CDR3 DNA reads as TGTGCCAGCAGTCAAGGGACTAGCGGGATTGTAGAGACCCAGTACTTC.

As regards this clone: One end of the junction fails to match germline, which may point to a read error. This sample includes further DNA sequences coding for the same CDR3. The V and J genes are TRBV7-2 and TRBJ2-3; 10 bases match TRBD2. This CDR3 spans 14 amino acids. Germline CDR1 is SGHTA and CDR2 is FQGNSA. CDR3 nucleotide sequence: TGTGCCAGTAGCTCTAGCGGGAGAACAGATACGCAGTATTTT. Its translation is CASSSSGRTDTQYF.

V usage is TRBV18 and J usage is TRBJ1-2, with D perhaps matching TRBD1 (5 bases). V was cut by 2 bases and J by 1 base, with 8 bases left in between. The length of the CDR3 is 14 residues. Germline CDR1 and CDR2: KGHSH and LQKENI. The CDR3 DNA is TGTGCCAGCTCACCAGGGGGTATTAACTATGGCTACACCTTC. Encoded protein: CASSPGGINYGYTF.